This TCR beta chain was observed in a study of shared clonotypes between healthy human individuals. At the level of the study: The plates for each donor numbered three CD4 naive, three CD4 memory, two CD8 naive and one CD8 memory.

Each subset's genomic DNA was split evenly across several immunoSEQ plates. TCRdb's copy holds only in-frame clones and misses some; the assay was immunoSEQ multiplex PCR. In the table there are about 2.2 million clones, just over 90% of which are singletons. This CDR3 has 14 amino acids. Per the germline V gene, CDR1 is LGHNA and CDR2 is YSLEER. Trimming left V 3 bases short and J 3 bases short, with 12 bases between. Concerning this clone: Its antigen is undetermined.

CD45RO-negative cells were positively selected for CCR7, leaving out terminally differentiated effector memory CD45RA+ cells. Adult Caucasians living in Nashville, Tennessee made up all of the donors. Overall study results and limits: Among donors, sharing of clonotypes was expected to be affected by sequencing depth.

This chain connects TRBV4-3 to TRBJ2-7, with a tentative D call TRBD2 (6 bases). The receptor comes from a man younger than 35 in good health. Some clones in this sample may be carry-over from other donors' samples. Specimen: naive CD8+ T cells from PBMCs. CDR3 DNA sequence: TGCGCCAGCAGCCAGTACCCTAGCGACTACGAGCAGTACTTC. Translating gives CASSQYPSDYEQYF.